The 18 T cell receptor beta chains reported below all come from one sample, sequenced in a study of blood T cell repertoires in COVID-19. Using immunoSEQ multiplex PCR, the repertoire was profiled, and TCRdb retains in-frame clones only, with some absent. The data contain about 360,000 clones, 75% to 90% of them singletons. The sequencing input was peripheral blood. Source of these receptors: a woman aged 55-69 years with COVID-19, enrolled during active disease.

V and J are TRBV5-6 and TRBJ2-7; no reliable D call. Trimming took off 5 bases at V and 1 base at J, with 10 bases between the two ends. This CDR3 contains 13 residues. Per the germline V gene, CDR1 is SGHDT and CDR2 is YYEEEE. The CDR3 reads CASSPGSSYEQYF. CDR3 nucleotides: TGTGCCAGCAGTCCCGGTTCTTCCTACGAGCAGTACTTC.

This clone is a singleton in its sample. The chain employs TRBV4-3 and TRBJ1-3; no firm D call. Between the trimmed V and J ends, which lost 3 bases and 0 bases, there was a span of 9 bases. There are 15 residues in the CDR3. In germline, CDR1 is LGHNA, CDR2 YSLEER. This CDR3 reads CASSQGQNSGNTIYF. In DNA, the CDR3 is TGCGCCAGCAGCCAGGGCCAGAACTCTGGAAACACCATATATTTT.

The chain's CDR3 is CASSSGWDSEYNEQFF. The CDR3 DNA reads TGTGCCAGCAGCTCCGGCTGGGACAGCGAATACAATGAGCAGTTCTTC. The V gene is TRBV7-6, the J gene TRBJ2-1; 7 bases are shared with TRBD1. Trimming removed 4 bases from V and 4 bases from J; junction bases left unmatched: 10. This CDR3 has 16 residues. The germline gives CDR1 SGHVS, CDR2 FNYEAQ.

The chain joins TRBV19 to TRBJ2-6; D unresolved. The CDR3 spans 13 residues. The ends were cut back, 8 bases at V and 0 bases at J, with 5 bases in the middle. From germline, CDR1 is LNHDA and CDR2 SQIVND (reference sequence). CDR3 sequence (DNA): TGTGCCAGTTCCAGCTCTGGGGCCAACGTCCTGACTTTC. It encodes CASSSSGANVLTF.

V is TRBV6-2 or TRBV6-3 and J is TRBJ1-1, with TRBD1 matching over 7 bases. This CDR3 has 12 residues. Germline V gene sequence: CDR1 MNHEY, CDR2 SVGEGT. V shed 5 bases, J shed 4 bases, and the junction held 1 base outside the gene matches. The CDR3, as DNA: TGTGCCAGCAGTCACAGGGGCACTGAAGCTTTCTTT. Encoded protein: CASSHRGTEAFF.

This clone was seen a single time. This sequence joins TRBV5-1 and TRBJ2-5; 8 positions match TRBD1. J gave up 5 bases and V 6 bases, and 6 bases lay outside the gene matches. The CDR3 totals 13 residues. Germline CDR1 reads SGHRS; CDR2 reads YFSETQ. In DNA, the CDR3 is TGCGCCAGCACCCTACAGGGGGACGAGACCCAGTACTTC. Residues: CASTLQGDETQYF.

The chain uses TRBV19 and TRBJ2-1; TRBD2 matches 13 bases. V shed 10 bases, J shed 4 bases, and the junction held 7 bases outside the gene matches. Per the germline V gene, CDR1 is LNHDA and CDR2 is SQIVND (reference sequence). The CDR3 runs to 15 residues. The CDR3 reads CATRSGLAGYNEQFF. Here the CDR3 DNA reads TGTGCCACCCGATCGGGACTAGCGGGGTACAATGAGCAGTTCTTC.

The chain links TRBV11-2 to TRBJ1-4, with TRBD1 matching 8 bases. CDR1 is SGHAT, CDR2 FQNNGV, per germline. V trimming: 3 bases; J trimming: 6 bases; junction bases outside the gene matches: 0. The CDR3 extends over 13 amino acids. For the CDR3, the DNA is TGTGCCAGCAGCTTGACAGGGGATGAAAAACTGTTTTTT. Translating it yields CASSLTGDEKLFF.

The chain links TRBV12-3 or TRBV12-4 to TRBJ2-7; weak D call: TRBD1 (6 bases). The CDR3 runs 12 residues. V lost 2 bases, J lost 9 bases, and 11 bases lay in between. The CDR3 sequence is CASSLMGAVQYF. In DNA form, the CDR3 reads TGTGCCAGCAGTTTAATGGGGGCAGTGCAGTACTTC.

The chain carries TRBV5-8 and TRBJ1-1; 9 bases agree with TRBD1. Per the germline V gene, CDR1 is SGHTS and CDR2 is YDEGEE. V trimming: 4 bases; J trimming: 7 bases; junction bases outside the gene matches: 5. This CDR3 contains 13 residues. CDR3 DNA: TGTGCCAGCAGCCTGGGACAGGGAAATGAAGCTTTCTTT. Its protein is CASSLGQGNEAFF.

V and J are TRBV11-2 and TRBJ2-1, with a weak D call TRBD1 (5 bases). V lost 1 base and J 7 bases, leaving 8 bases between the germline ends. The CDR3 is made up of 13 amino acids. Germline V CDR1 and CDR2: SGHAT, FQNNGV. For the CDR3, the DNA is TGTGCCAGCAGCTTAGGGACACAGAATGAGCAGTTCTTC. Translated: CASSLGTQNEQFF.

This CDR3 reads CASSHDRRTEAFF. For the CDR3, the DNA is TGCGCCAGCAGCCACGACAGGAGGACTGAAGCTTTCTTT. This rearrangement joins TRBV4-1 to TRBJ1-1; TRBD1 might be the D (6 bases). The germline gives CDR1 MGHRA, CDR2 YSYEKL. Trimming removed 3 bases from V and 5 bases from J, with 10 bases in between. There are 13 residues in the CDR3.

This clone was seen only a few times. V usage is TRBV3-1 (or the pseudogene TRBV3-2) and J usage is TRBJ1-2, with D maybe TRBD1 (6 bases). V was clipped by 4 bases and J by 5 bases, with 20 bases between them. Germline assignment: CDR1 LGHDT and CDR2 YNNKEL (reference sequence). This CDR3 has 16 amino acids. This CDR3 reads CASSRDPSGTLYGYTF. The CDR3 bases are TGTGCCAGCAGCCGCGATCCATCCGGGACACTTTATGGCTACACCTTC.

CDR3 sequence: CASTSGQGRYGYTF. The CDR3 nucleotides are TGTGCCAGCACCTCGGGACAGGGTCGCTATGGCTACACCTTC. The chain links TRBV7-2 to TRBJ1-2; 9 nucleotides agree with TRBD1. J was trimmed by 4 bases and V by 7 bases; bases with no gene match: 7. Germline loops: CDR1 SGHTA, CDR2 FQGNSA. The CDR3 contains 14 residues.

The chain is built from TRBV5-1 and TRBJ1-1; possibly TRBD1 for D (5 bases). This CDR3 comprises 15 residues. V dropped 1 base and J dropped 1 base, with 11 bases sitting between them. Per germline, CDR1 SGHRS and CDR2 YFSETQ. CDR3: CASSLLGQGNTEAFF. The CDR3 coding sequence is TGCGCCAGCAGCTTGCTCGGCCAGGGGAACACTGAAGCTTTCTTT.

In its sample, this clone was seen a few times. The V call is TRBV4-2, the J call TRBJ1-1, with 7 nucleotides matching TRBD1. The CDR3 loop spans 16 amino acids. Germline V gene sequence: CDR1 LGHNA, CDR2 YNFKEQ. The junction had 8 bases not matched to a gene; V was cut back by 4 bases and J by 0 bases. CDR3 region: CASSPPAGTVNTEAFF. The CDR3 coding sequence is TGTGCCAGCAGCCCCCCCGCCGGGACAGTGAACACTGAAGCTTTCTTT.

The gene calls are TRBV4-3 and TRBJ2-2, with a possible D match to TRBD1 (6 bases). Germline lookup yields CDR1 LGHNA and CDR2 YSLEER. Trimming stripped 0 bases from V and 3 bases from J, with 17 bases between. There are 18 residues in the CDR3. CDR3 sequence reads: CASSQDGLGQGYTGELFF. The CDR3 DNA follows: TGCGCCAGCAGCCAAGATGGTTTAGGGCAGGGGTACACCGGGGAGCTGTTTTTT.

This chain joins TRBV6-4 and TRBJ2-1; 9 bases match TRBD2. Losses at the gene ends were 2 bases for V and 6 bases for J; bases not matched to a gene: 8. The CDR3 runs 16 residues. CDR1 and CDR2 from the germline V gene are MRHNA and SNTAGT. CDR3 protein: CASSDDGGGALNEQFF. The CDR3 region has the DNA TGTGCCAGCAGTGACGACGGCGGGGGGGCTCTCAATGAGCAGTTCTTC.